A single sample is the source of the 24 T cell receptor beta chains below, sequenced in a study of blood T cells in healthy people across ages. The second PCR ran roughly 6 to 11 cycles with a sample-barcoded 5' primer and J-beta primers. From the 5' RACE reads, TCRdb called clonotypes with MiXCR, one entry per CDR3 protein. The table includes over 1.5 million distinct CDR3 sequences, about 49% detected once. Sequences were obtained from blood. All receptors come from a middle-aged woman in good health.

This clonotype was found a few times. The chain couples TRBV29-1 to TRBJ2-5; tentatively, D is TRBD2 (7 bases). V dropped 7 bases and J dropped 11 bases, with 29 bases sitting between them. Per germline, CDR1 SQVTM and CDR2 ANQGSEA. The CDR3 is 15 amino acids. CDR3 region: CSASTSGGPYNEQYF. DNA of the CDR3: TGCAGCGCATCGACTTCGGGGGGCCCCTACAATGAGCAGTACTTC.

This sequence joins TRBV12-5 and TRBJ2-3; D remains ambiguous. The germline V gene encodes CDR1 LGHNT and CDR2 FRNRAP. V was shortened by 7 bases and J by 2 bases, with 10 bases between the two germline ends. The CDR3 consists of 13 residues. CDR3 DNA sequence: TGTGCTAGTGCTGTGGGAAACACAGATACGCAGTATTTT. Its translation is CASAVGNTDTQYF.

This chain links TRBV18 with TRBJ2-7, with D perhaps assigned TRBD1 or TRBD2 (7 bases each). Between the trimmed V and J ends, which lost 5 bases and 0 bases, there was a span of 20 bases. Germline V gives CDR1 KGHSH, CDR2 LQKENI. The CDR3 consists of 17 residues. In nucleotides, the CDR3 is TGTGCCAGCTCAGCCCCCAGGGGGGGGGATCACTCCTACGAGCAGTACTTC. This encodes CASSAPRGGDHSYEQYF.

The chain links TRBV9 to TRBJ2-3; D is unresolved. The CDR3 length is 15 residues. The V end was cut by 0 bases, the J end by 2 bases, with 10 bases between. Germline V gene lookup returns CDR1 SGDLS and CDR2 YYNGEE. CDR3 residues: CASSVGVGNTDTQYF. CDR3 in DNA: TGTGCCAGCAGCGTAGGTGTGGGAAACACAGATACGCAGTATTTT.

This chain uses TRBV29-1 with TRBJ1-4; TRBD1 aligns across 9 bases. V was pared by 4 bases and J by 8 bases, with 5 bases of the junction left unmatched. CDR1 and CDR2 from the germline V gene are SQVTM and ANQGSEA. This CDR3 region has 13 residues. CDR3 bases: TGCAGCGTTGCCCCGGGACAGGGAGAAAAACTGTTTTTT. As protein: CSVAPGQGEKLFF. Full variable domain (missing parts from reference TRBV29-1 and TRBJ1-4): SAVISQKPSRDICQRGTSLTIQCQVDSQVTMMFWYRQQPGQSLTLIATANQGSEATYESGFVIDKFPISRPNLTFSTLTVSNMSPEDSSIYLCSVAPGQGEKLFFGSGTQLSVL.

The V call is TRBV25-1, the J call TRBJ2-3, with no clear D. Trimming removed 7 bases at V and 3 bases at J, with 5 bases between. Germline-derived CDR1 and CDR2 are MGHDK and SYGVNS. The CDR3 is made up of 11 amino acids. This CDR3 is CASTKTDTQYF. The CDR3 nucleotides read TGTGCCAGCACCAAAACAGATACGCAGTATTTT.

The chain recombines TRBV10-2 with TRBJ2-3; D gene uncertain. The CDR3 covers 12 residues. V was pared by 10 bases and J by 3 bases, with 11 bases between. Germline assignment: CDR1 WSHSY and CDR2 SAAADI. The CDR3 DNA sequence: TGCGCCACAAGTCTTCGTACAGATACGCAGTATTTT. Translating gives CATSLRTDTQYF.

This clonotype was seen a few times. The CDR3 protein is CASSPRDNRQETQYF. The CDR3 coding sequence is TGTGCCAGCAGCCCCCGGGACAACAGACAAGAGACCCAGTACTTC. This chain joins TRBV6-2 or TRBV6-3 and TRBJ2-5; D possibly corresponds to TRBD1 (6 bases). The germline gives CDR1 MNHEY, CDR2 SVGEGT. Trimming took 6 bases from V and 2 from J, leaving 16 bases between them. This CDR3 spans 15 amino acids.

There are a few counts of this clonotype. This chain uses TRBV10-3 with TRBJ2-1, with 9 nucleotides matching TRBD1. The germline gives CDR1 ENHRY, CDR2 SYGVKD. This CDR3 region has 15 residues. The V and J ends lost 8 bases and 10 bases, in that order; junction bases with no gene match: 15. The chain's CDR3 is CAISVVVQGAGEQFF. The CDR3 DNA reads TGTGCCATCTCTGTAGTGGTACAGGGGGCGGGGGAGCAGTTCTTC.

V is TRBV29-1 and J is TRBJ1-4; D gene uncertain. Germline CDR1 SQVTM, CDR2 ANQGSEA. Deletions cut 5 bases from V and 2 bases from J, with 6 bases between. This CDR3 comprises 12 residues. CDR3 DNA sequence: TGCAGCGTTCAATATACTAATGAAAAACTGTTTTTT. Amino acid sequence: CSVQYTNEKLFF.

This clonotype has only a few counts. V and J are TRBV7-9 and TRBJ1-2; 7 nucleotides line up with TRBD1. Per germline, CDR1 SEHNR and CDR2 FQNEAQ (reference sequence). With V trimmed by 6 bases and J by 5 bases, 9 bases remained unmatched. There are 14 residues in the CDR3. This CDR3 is CASRPGTDGYGYTF. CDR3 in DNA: TGTGCCAGCAGACCCGGGACAGATGGTTATGGCTACACCTTC.

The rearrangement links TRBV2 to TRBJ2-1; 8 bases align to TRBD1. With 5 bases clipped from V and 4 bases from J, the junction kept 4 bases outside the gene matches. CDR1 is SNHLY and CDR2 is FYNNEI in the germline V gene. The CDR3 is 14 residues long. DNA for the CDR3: TGTGCCAGCAGTAAAAGGACAGGGTACAATGAGCAGTTCTTC. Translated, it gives CASSKRTGYNEQFF.

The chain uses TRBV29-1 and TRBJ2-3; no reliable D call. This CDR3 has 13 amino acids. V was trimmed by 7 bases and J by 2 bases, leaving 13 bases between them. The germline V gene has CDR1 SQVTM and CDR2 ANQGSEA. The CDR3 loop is CSAEPGNTDTQYF. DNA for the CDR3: TGCAGCGCGGAGCCTGGGAACACAGATACGCAGTATTTT.

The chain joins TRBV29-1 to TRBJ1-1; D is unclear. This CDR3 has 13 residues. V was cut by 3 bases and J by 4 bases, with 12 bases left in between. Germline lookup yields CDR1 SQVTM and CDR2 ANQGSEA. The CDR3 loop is CSVDSIKGTEAFF. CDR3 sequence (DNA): TGCAGCGTTGATAGCATCAAAGGCACTGAAGCTTTCTTT.

The CDR3, as DNA: TGTGCCAGCAGTCCTCCGACAGGGTCGCGTGAAAAACTGTTTTTT. Translating it yields CASSPPTGSREKLFF. This chain links TRBV12-3 or TRBV12-4 with TRBJ1-4; 7 bases map to TRBD1. Trimming cost V 5 bases and J 7 bases; bases outside gene matches: 10. This CDR3 region has 15 residues.

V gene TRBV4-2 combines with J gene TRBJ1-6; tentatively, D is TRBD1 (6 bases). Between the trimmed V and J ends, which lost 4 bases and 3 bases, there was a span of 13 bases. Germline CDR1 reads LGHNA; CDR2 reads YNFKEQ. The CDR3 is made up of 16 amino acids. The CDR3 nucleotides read TGTGCCAGCAGCCCTCCAGGGGCTGACTATAATTCACCCCTCCACTTT. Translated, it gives CASSPPGADYNSPLHF.

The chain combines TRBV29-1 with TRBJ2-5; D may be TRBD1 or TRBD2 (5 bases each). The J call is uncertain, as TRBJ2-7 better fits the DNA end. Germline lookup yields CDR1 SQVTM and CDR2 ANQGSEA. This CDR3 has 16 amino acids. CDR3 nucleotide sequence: TGCAGCGTTGAAGGCCTACTGGGGCTTAGGGAGAACGAGCAGTACTTC. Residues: CSVEGLLGLRENEQYF.

The DNA of the CDR3 is TGTGCCAGCAGTAAAACAGGGGAGGGCTACGAGCAGTACTTC. Translating gives CASSKTGEGYEQYF. The rearrangement joins TRBV12-3 or TRBV12-4 to TRBJ2-7; D may match TRBD1 or TRBD2 (7 bases each). Trimming pared 5 bases from V and 3 bases from J, leaving 14 bases between. The CDR3 is 14 amino acids.

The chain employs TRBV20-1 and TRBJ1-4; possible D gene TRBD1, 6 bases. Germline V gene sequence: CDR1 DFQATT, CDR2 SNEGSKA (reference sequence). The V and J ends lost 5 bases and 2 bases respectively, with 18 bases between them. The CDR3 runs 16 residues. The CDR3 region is CSAQPKYRVTNEKLFF. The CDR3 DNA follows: TGCAGTGCTCAACCAAAATACAGGGTGACTAATGAAAAACTGTTTTTT.

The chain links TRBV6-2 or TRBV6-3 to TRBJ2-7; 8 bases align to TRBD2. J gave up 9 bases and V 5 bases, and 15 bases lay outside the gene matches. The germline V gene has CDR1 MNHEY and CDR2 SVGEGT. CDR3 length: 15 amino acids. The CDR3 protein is CASSLPSGGRDGQYF. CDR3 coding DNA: TGTGCCAGCAGTCTCCCTTCGGGGGGGCGCGACGGGCAGTACTTC.

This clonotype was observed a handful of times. The CDR3 DNA follows: TGCGCCAGCAGCCACACCAGTGACGTAAACTATGGCTACACCTTC. It specifies CASSHTSDVNYGYTF. The chain is built from TRBV4-1 and TRBJ1-2; D not resolved. V lost 3 bases to trimming and J lost 2 bases, with 13 bases between them. The CDR3 loop spans 15 amino acids. Germline CDR1 MGHRA, CDR2 YSYEKL.

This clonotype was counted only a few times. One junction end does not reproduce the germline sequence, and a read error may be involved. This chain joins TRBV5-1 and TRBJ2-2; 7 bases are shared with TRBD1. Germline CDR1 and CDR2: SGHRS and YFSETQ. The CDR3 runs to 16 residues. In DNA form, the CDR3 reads TGCGCCAGCAGCGCATCCGGGACAGCGAACATCGGGGAGCTGTTTTTT. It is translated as CASSASGTANIGELFF.

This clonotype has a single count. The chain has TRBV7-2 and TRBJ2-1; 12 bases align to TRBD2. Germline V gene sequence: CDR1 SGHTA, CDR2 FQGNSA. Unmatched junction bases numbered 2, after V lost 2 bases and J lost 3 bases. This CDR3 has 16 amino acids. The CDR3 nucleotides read TGTGCCAGCAGCTTAACTAGCGGGGGGTACTACAATGAGCAGTTCTTC. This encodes CASSLTSGGYYNEQFF.

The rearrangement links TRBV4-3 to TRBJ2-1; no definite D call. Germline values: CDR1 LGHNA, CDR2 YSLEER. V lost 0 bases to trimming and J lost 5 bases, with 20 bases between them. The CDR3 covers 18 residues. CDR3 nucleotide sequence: TGCGCCAGCAGCCAAGACCCCCGGGCCAGCCGATTTAACAATGAGCAGTTCTTC. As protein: CASSQDPRASRFNNEQFF.